The rows below give T cell receptor beta chains drawn from one sample of a study of T cell responses to AZD1222 COVID-19 vaccine. The data were produced by immunoSEQ multiplex PCR, yet TCRdb's version contains in-frame clones alone and is incomplete. Here the sample spans 200,000 or so clones, almost 90% being singletons. Here the sequenced sample was peripheral blood, taken on day 0 of AZD1222 vaccination. These receptors all come from an adult in good health. Each CDR3 is given with its conserved first and last residue.

J	V	CDR3
TRBJ2-5	TRBV6-6	CASSSRQVETQYF
TRBJ2-5	TRBV19	CASSGRTGVSVAQYF
TRBJ2-7	TRBV6-2/TRBV6-3	CASSYSAPGPYEQYF
TRBJ2-3	TRBV30	CAWRGAGTSTDTQYF
TRBJ1-2	TRBV7-8	CASSWGQGNGYTF
TRBJ1-2	TRBV2	CASSEDRANYGYTF
TRBJ2-3	TRBV5-1	CASSRAAGGSTDTQYF
TRBJ1-1	TRBV2	CASRDRGFVEAFF
TRBJ2-7	TRBV12-3/TRBV12-4	CASSRTGEQYF
TRBJ2-2	TRBV5-1	CASSLVRSTGELFF
TRBJ2-1	TRBV27	CASNKGQGAYNEQFF
TRBJ2-3	TRBV3-1/TRBV3-2	CASSQANTDTQYF
TRBJ2-7	TRBV7-9	CASSRTGYEQYF